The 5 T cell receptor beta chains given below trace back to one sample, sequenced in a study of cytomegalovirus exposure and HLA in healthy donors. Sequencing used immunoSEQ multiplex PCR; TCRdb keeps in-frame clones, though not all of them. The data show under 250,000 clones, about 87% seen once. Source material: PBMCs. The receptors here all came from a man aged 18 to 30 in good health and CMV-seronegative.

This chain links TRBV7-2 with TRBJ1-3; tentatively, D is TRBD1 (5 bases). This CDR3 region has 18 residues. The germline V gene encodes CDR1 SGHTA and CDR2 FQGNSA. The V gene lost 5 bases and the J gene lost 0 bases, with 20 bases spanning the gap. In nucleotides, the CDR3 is TGTGCCAGCAGCCCGATTTCCGGGGGGACTAGCTCTGGAAACACCATATATTTT. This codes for CASSPISGGTSSGNTIYF. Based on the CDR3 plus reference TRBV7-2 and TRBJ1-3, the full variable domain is GAGVSQSPSNKVTEKGKDVELRCDPISGHTALYWYRQSLGQGLEFLIYFQGNSAPDKSGLPSDRFSAERTGGSVSTLTIQRTQQEDSAVYLCASSPISGGTSSGNTIYFGEGSWLTVV.

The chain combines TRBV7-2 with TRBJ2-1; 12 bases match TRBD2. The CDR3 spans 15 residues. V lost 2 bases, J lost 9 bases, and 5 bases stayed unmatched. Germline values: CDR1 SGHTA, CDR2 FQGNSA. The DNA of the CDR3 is TGTGCCAGCAGCTTACGACTAGCGGGAGATATTGAGCAGTTCTTC. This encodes CASSLRLAGDIEQFF. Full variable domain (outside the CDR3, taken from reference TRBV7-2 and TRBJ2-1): GAGVSQSPSNKVTEKGKDVELRCDPISGHTALYWYRQSLGQGLEFLIYFQGNSAPDKSGLPSDRFSAERTGGSVSTLTIQRTQQEDSAVYLCASSLRLAGDIEQFFGPGTRLTVL.

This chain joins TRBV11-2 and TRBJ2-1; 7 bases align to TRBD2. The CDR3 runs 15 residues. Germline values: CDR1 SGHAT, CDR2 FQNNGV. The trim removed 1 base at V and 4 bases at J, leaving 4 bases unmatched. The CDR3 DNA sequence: TGTGCCAGCAGCTTAGGCGCGGGAGCGTACAATGAGCAGTTCTTC. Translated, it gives CASSLGAGAYNEQFF.

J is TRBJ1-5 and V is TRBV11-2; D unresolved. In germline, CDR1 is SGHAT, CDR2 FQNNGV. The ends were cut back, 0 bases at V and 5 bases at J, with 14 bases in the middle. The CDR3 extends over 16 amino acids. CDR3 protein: CASSLDSVAEDQPQHF. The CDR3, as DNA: TGTGCCAGCAGCTTAGATTCAGTAGCGGAGGATCAGCCCCAGCATTTT. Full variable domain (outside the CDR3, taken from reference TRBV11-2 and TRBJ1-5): EAGVAQSPRYKIIEKRQSVAFWCNPISGHATLYWYQQILGQGPKLLIQFQNNGVVDDSQLPKDRFSAERLKGVDSTLKIQPAKLEDSAVYLCASSLDSVAEDQPQHFGDGTRLSIL.

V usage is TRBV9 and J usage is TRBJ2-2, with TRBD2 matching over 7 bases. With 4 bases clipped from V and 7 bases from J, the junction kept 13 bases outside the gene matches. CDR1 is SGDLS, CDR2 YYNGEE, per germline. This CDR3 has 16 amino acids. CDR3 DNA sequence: TGTGCCAGCAGCCCCCCGGTGGCGGGGGTGAGCGGGGAGCTGTTTTTT. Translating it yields CASSPPVAGVSGELFF.